The T cell receptor beta chain described here comes from a study of human T cells and chemical hapten exposure. Study details: Upper back patch tests used 0.01% DPC, scored after 6 days. Notes on the study in general: TCRs whose frequency exceeded 1 in 1000 remained the same following DPC sensitization. The immune response of these alopecia patients might not match healthy individuals'.

Ten or more counts support this clonotype. Antigen: not known. The CDR3 covers 14 residues. V dropped 3 bases and J dropped 4; count of bases not matched to a gene: 5. The germline V gene has CDR1 MDHEN and CDR2 SYDVKM. Regarding time point: pre-sensitization, week 0. Treatment in this sample: therapeutic diphenylcyclopropenone sensitization with weekly scalp DPC. As processed by the authors: Sample TCR totals centred on a median of approximately 100,000, ranging roughly 23,224 to 690,600. TCRdb used MiXCR to reprocess the RACE reads, holding one entry per CDR3 protein. TCRdb assigned the V and J calls; the authors' analysis was not used. The repertoire holds 84,000 or so distinct CDR3 sequences, with about 8% as singletons.

This material consisted of whole blood, taken in connection with sensitization to the hapten diphenylcyclopropenone (DPC). The V gene is TRBV28, the J gene TRBJ1-2; 7 bases fit TRBD1. The clonotype was recovered from a man between 40 and 49 years old with alopecia areata. Some clones in this sample may be carry-over from other donors' samples. CDR3 bases: TGTGCCAGCAGTTTTGGGTGGACAGGCTATGGCTACACCTTC. This sequence encodes CASSFGWTGYGYTF.